This T cell receptor beta chain was captured in a study of blood T cell repertoires in COVID-19. Authors' processing steps: Reference gene primer amplification gave estimated nucleated cell counts. The assay was immunoSEQ multiplex PCR, and TCRdb's table has in-frame clones only and misses some. V and J calls and clone size follow that table, whereas D and trimming were derived from the DNA. The sample holds roughly 220,000 clones, 80% to 90% seen once. Germline CDR1 SGHTA, CDR2 FQGTGA. This CDR3 comprises 13 residues. Trimming shortened V by 0 bases and J by 7 bases, and 7 bases separated the two germline ends. Recruits, aged about 18 to 100 years, lived in roughly 22 US areas.

The chain uses TRBV7-3 and TRBJ2-1; D not resolved. This sequence originates from a woman aged 18-29 years in a cohort exposed to, infected with or recovered from COVID-19 (not recorded which). The sequenced material came from PBMCs or T cells enriched from blood (not recorded which). The CDR3: CASSLTSRNEQFF. For the CDR3, the DNA is TGTGCCAGCAGCTTAACATCTAGAAATGAGCAGTTCTTC.